This TCR beta chain was sequenced during a study of spatial heterogeneity in lung cancer. The overall study: Averaged across combinations, each unique TCR and UMI pairing appeared more than ten times in raw reads, which were uncorrected.

Single TCR cDNA molecules each had their own unique molecular identifier. TCRdb processed the 5' RACE reads anew with MiXCR; each CDR3 protein has one entry. Of about 38,000 distinct CDR3 sequences listed, around 7.5% are singletons. Time point specified: sample taken at primary tumor resection. The study sequenced unsorted whole RNA from tumor, nontumor lung or frozen PBMC. The donors comprised 60 to 80 untreated early-stage non-small cell lung cancer patients. Study conclusions and caveats: Whereas they appeared in blood less at follow-up, ubiquitous expanded tumor TCRs appeared there more at resection.

V gave up 5 bases and J gave up 4 bases; unmatched junction bases: 8. The CDR3 has 15 amino acids. Germline CDR1 and CDR2: SGHTA and FQGNSA. This clonotype appeared many times. The target antigen is unknown. The input for sequencing was PBMCs, taken at surgery. This TCR derives from a male donor with early-stage non-small cell lung cancer. This sequence joins TRBV7-2 and TRBJ1-5; 7 positions agree with TRBD1. CDR3 DNA sequence: TGTGCCAGCAGCCTTTACAGGGGCCAAAATCAGCCCCAGCATTTT. It yields the protein CASSLYRGQNQPQHF.